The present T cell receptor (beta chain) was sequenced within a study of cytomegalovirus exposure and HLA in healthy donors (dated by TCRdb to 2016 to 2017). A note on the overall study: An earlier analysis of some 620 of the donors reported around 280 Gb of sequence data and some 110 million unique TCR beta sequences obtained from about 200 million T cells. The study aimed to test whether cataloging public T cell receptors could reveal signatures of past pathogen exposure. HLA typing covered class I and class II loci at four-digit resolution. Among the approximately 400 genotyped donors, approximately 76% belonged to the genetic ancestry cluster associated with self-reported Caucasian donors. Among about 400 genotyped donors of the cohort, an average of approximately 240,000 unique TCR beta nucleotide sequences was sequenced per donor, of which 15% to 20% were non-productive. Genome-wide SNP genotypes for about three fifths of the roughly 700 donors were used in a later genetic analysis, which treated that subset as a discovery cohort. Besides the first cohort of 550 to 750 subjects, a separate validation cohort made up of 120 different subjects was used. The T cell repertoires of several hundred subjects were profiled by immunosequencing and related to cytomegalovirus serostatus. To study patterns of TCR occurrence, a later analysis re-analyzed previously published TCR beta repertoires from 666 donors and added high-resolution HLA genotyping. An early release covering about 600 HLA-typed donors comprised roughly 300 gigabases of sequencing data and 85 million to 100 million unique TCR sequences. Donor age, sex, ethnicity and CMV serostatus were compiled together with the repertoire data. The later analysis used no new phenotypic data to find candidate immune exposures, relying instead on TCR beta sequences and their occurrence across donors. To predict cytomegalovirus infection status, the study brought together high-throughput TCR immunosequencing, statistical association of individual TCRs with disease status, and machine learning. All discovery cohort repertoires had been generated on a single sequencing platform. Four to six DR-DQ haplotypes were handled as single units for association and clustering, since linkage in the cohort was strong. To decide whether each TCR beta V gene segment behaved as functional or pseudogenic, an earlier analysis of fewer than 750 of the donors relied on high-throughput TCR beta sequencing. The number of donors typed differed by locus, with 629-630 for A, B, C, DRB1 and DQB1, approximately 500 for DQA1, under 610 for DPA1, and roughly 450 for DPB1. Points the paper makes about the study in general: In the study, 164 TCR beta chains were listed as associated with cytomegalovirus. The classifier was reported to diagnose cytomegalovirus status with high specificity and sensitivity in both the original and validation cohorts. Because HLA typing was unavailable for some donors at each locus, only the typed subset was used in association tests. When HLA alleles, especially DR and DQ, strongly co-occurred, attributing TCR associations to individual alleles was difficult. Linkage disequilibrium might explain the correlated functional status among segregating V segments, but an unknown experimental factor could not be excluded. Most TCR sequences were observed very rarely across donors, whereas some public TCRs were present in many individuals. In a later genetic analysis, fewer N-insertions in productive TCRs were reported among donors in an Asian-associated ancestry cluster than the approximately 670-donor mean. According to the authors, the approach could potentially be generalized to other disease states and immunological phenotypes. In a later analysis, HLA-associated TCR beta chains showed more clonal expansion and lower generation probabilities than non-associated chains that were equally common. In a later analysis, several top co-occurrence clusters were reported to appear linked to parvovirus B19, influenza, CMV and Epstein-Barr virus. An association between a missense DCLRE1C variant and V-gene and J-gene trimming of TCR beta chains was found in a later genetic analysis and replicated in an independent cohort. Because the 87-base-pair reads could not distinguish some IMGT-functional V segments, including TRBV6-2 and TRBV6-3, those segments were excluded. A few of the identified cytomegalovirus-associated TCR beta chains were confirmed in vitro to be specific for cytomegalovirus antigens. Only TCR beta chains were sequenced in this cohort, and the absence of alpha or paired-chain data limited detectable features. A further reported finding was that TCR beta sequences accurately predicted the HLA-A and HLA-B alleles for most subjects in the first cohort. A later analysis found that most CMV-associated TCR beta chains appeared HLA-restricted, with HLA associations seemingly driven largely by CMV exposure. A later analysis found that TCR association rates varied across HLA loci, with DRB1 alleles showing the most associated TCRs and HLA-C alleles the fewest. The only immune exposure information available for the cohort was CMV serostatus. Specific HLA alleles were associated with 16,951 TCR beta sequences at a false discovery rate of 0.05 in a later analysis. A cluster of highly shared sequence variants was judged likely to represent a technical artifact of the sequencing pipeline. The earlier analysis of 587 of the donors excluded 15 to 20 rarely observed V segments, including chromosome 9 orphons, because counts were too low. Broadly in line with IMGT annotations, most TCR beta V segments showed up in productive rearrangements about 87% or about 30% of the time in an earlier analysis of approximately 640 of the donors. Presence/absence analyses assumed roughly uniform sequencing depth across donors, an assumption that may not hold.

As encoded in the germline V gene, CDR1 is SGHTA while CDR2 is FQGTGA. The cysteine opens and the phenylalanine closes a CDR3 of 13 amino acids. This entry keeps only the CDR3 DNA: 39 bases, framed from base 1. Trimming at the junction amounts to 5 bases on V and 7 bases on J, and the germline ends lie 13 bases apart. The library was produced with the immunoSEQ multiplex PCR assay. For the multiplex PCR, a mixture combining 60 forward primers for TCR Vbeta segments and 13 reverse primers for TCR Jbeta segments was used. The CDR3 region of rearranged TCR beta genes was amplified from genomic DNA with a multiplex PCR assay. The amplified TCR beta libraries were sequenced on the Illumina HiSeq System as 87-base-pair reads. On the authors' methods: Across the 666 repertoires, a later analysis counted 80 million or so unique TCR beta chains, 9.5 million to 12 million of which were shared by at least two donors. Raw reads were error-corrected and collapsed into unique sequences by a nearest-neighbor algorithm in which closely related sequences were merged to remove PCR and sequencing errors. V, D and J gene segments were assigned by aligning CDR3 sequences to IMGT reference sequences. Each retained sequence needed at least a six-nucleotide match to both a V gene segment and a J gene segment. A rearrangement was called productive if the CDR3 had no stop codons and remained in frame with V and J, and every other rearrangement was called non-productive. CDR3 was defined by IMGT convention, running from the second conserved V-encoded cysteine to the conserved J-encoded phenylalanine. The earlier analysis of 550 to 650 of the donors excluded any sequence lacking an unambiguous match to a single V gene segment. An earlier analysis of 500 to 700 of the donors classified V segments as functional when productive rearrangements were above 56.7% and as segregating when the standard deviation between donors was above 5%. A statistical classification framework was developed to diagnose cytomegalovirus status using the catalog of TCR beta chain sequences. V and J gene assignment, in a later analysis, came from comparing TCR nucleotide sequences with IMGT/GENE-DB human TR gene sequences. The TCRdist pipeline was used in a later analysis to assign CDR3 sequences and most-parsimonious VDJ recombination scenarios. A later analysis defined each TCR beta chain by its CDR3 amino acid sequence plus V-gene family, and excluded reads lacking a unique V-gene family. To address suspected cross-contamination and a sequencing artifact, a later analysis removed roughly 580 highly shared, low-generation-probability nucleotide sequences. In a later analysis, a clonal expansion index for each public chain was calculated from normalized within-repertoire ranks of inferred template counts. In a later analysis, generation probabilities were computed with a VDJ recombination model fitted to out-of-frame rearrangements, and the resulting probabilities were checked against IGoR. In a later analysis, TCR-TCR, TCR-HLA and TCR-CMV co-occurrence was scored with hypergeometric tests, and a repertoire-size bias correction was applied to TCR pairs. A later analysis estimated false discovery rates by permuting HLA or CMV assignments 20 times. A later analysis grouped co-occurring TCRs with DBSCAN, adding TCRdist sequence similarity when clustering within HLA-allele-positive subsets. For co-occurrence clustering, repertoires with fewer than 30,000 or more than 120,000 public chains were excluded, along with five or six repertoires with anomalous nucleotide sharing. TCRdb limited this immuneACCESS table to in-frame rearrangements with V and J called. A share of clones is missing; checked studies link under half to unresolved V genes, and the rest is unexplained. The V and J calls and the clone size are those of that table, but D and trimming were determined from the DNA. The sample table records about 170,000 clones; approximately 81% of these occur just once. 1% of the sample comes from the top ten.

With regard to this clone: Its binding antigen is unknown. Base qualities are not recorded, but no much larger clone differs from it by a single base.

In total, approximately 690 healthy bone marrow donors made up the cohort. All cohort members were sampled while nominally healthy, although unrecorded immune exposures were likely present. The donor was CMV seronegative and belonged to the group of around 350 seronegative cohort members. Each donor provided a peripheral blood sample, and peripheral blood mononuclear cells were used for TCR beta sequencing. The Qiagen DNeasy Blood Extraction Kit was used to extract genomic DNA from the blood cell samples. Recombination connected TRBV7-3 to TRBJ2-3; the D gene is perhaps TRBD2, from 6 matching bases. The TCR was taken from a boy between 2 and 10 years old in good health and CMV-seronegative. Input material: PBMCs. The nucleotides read TGTGCCAGCAGCCTCGGGACTCCAAATACGCAGTATTTT. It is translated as CASSLGTPNTQYF.